Listed here are 20 T cell receptor beta chains from one sample, sequenced in a study of T cells in localized non-small cell lung cancer. Generated by immunoSEQ multiplex PCR, the TCRdb table keeps only in-frame clones and is missing some. The table has about 18,000 clones, around four fifths seen once. This sample comprised peripheral blood, obtained before any cancer treatment. Every receptor here comes from a female donor aged 60 or older with stage I lung adenocarcinoma.

The chain is built from TRBV9 and TRBJ1-2, with no clear D. Germline-derived CDR1 and CDR2 are SGDLS and YYNGEE. This CDR3 spans 14 amino acids. V was cut by 0 bases and J by 4 bases, with 10 bases left in between. DNA for the CDR3: TGTGCCAGCAGCGTAGAGTCAGGTAGCTATGGCTACACCTTC. Encoded protein: CASSVESGSYGYTF.

CDR3 amino acids: CASSLSGNTIYF. DNA of the CDR3: TGTGCCAGCAGCTTGTCAGGAAACACCATATATTTT. The J gene is TRBJ1-3, the V gene TRBV7-8, with D unresolved. The CDR3 has 12 residues. V shed 3 bases and J shed 4 bases, with 4 bases lying between them. Germline CDR1 is SGHVS and CDR2 is FQNEAQ.

The chain couples TRBV7-9 to TRBJ2-1, with D maybe TRBD1 (6 bases). The CDR3 consists of 16 residues. CDR1 is SEHNR and CDR2 is FQNEAQ in the germline V gene (reference sequence). V was trimmed by 5 bases and J by 0 bases, leaving 14 bases between them. The CDR3: CASSRNQGISYNEQFF. The CDR3 DNA reads TGTGCCAGCAGCCGCAACCAGGGGATCTCCTACAATGAGCAGTTCTTC.

The genes are TRBV10-3 and TRBJ1-6; weak D call: TRBD1 (6 bases). There are 16 residues in the CDR3. The ends were cut back, 6 bases at V and 3 bases at J, with 15 bases in the middle. Germline CDR1 is ENHRY and CDR2 is SYGVKD. The CDR3 DNA follows: TGTGCCATCAGACTGGACAGAGATAACTATAATTCACCCCTCCACTTT. Protein product: CAIRLDRDNYNSPLHF.

V gene TRBV6-5 combines with J gene TRBJ2-7; 8 bases are shared with TRBD1. This CDR3 spans 15 amino acids. CDR1 MNHEY and CDR2 SVGAGI come from the germline V gene. Trimming removed 2 bases from V and 1 base from J; junction bases left unmatched: 4. The CDR3 spells CASSYRRTGSYEQYF. CDR3 in DNA: TGTGCCAGCAGTTACCGAAGGACAGGGTCCTACGAGCAGTACTTC.

CDR3 in amino acids: CASSLSGSYNEQFF. As DNA, the CDR3 is TGTGCCAGCAGTTTAAGTGGGTCCTACAATGAGCAGTTCTTC. The chain combines TRBV27 with TRBJ2-1; no clear D gene. The germline V gene encodes CDR1 MNHEY and CDR2 SMNVEV (reference sequence). Trimming shortened V by 2 bases and J by 1 base, and 6 bases separated the two germline ends. This CDR3 contains 14 residues.

This clone was detected once. The rearrangement joins TRBV4-1 to TRBJ1-2; 7 nucleotides line up with TRBD1. The V segment lost 10 bases and the J segment 6 bases; nucleotides outside the gene matches: 8. The CDR3 spans 12 residues. Looked up from germline, CDR1 is MGHRA and CDR2 is YSYEKL. In DNA form, the CDR3 reads TGCGCCATCTCACAGGGGAAAGATGGCTACACCTTC. It specifies CAISQGKDGYTF.

This chain uses TRBV4-1 with TRBJ1-4; 7 nucleotides agree with TRBD1. CDR3 length: 15 residues. V was clipped by 5 bases and J by 1 base; unmatched bases: 4. The V gene's germline CDR1 is MGHRA and CDR2 YSYEKL. CDR3 sequence (DNA): TGCGCCAGCAGCACTAACAGGGGAACTAATGAAAAACTGTTTTTT. It translates to CASSTNRGTNEKLFF.

The genes are TRBV25-1 and TRBJ1-4, with D unresolved. CDR1 is MGHDK and CDR2 is SYGVNS in the germline V gene. The CDR3 is 16 amino acids. Deletions cut 2 bases from V and 5 bases from J, with 15 bases between. The CDR3 DNA reads TGTGCCAGCAGTGAACGACCGACTAGTTTAAATGAAAAACTGTTTTTT. Protein: CASSERPTSLNEKLFF.

The J gene is TRBJ2-5, the V gene TRBV25-1; 8 bases are a match to TRBD1. J was trimmed by 5 bases and V by 3 bases; bases with no gene match: 5. This CDR3 is 14 amino acids long. Germline V gives CDR1 MGHDK, CDR2 SYGVNS. CDR3 residues: CASSDRTGTETQYF. The CDR3 DNA reads as TGTGCCAGCAGTGACCGGACAGGGACGGAGACCCAGTACTTC.

The V gene is TRBV7-3, the J gene TRBJ2-3, with D possibly TRBD1 on 7 matching bases. The CDR3 is 15 amino acids. Germline lookup yields CDR1 SGHTA and CDR2 FQGTGA. V was shortened by 3 bases and J by 1 base, with 11 bases between the two germline ends. The CDR3 region is CASSLFRGGTDTQYF. The CDR3 DNA reads as TGTGCCAGCAGCTTGTTCAGGGGGGGCACAGATACGCAGTATTTT. The full variable domain, its missing parts supplied by reference TRBV7-3 and TRBJ2-3, is GAGVSQTPSNKVTEKGKYVELRCDPISGHTALYWYRQSLGQGPEFLIYFQGTGAADDSGLPNDRFFAVRPEGSVSTLKIQRTERGDSAVYLCASSLFRGGTDTQYFGPGTRLTVL.

The V and J genes are TRBV5-6 and TRBJ2-7, with D hard to call. Germline-derived CDR1 and CDR2 are SGHDT and YYEEEE. Trimming shortened V by 5 bases and J by 3 bases, and 9 bases separated the two germline ends. CDR3 size: 12 residues. CDR3 bases: TGTGCCAGCAGTTACACAGACTACGAGCAGTACTTC. Translated, it gives CASSYTDYEQYF.

A remark on this clone: At one of its ends the junction is not consistent with the germline gene, which may arise from a read error. The chain carries TRBV2 and TRBJ1-4, with D possibly matching TRBD1 (5 bases). Germline V gives CDR1 SNHLY, CDR2 FYNNEI. This CDR3 has 15 residues. The DNA for the CDR3 is TGTGCCAGCAGTGGCCTCGGGGGAACTAATGAAAAACTGCTTTTT. Translation: CASSGLGGTNEKLLF.

V and J are TRBV30 and TRBJ1-2; D uncertain. The CDR3 runs 12 residues. Trimming cost V 1 base and J 5 bases, with 8 bases left between them. Germline CDR1 and CDR2: GTSNPN and SVGIG (reference sequence). This chain's CDR3 is CAWSEGTYGYTF. The CDR3 DNA reads as TGTGCCTGGAGTGAAGGCACGTATGGCTACACCTTC.

This clone was observed once. The rearrangement joins TRBV9 to TRBJ1-2; no firm D call. Trimming removed 4 bases at V and 5 bases at J, with 15 bases between. The CDR3 has 14 amino acids. The germline V gene encodes CDR1 SGDLS and CDR2 YYNGEE. CDR3 protein: CASSTSGSQYGYTF. The CDR3 DNA is TGTGCCAGCAGCACCTCCGGGTCACAATATGGCTACACCTTC. Full variable domain (outside the CDR3, taken from reference TRBV9 and TRBJ1-2): DSGVTQTPKHLITATGQRVTLRCSPRSGDLSVYWYQQSLDQGLQFLIQYYNGEERAKGNILERFSAQQFPDLHSELNLSSLELGDSALYFCASSTSGSQYGYTFGSGTRLTVV.

The chain carries TRBV12-5 and TRBJ1-5; D may be TRBD1 (6 bases). From germline, CDR1 is LGHNT and CDR2 FRNRAP. V lost 6 bases, J lost 5 bases, and 14 bases lay in between. The CDR3 sequence is 14 residues long. CDR3 residues: CASGSGVRDQPQHF. The CDR3 DNA reads TGTGCTAGTGGCTCAGGGGTCCGGGATCAGCCCCAGCATTTT.

V gene TRBV2 combines with J gene TRBJ1-5, with D hard to call. Germline loops: CDR1 SNHLY, CDR2 FYNNEI. V was shortened by 6 bases and J by 2 bases, with 11 bases between the two germline ends. CDR3 size: 14 residues. The CDR3 protein is CASSGRSGNQPQHF. CDR3 nucleotides: TGTGCCAGCAGCGGGCGCAGTGGCAATCAGCCCCAGCATTTT.

This chain links TRBV7-3 with TRBJ2-5, with D unresolved. Trimming took 4 bases from V and 4 from J, leaving 10 bases between them. CDR1 and CDR2 (germline): SGHTA, FQGTGA. The CDR3 totals 13 residues. CDR3 residues: CASSSSPTETQYF. The CDR3 bases are TGTGCCAGCAGCTCCTCCCCCACAGAGACCCAGTACTTC.

The chain combines TRBV10-3 with TRBJ1-5; a weak D match, TRBD1 (5 bases). From germline, CDR1 is ENHRY and CDR2 SYGVKD. Trimming removed 4 bases at V and 5 bases at J, with 9 bases between. This CDR3 is 13 amino acids long. CDR3 in DNA: TGTGCCATCAGTGCAGGGATCGATCAGCCCCAGCATTTT. Its protein is CAISAGIDQPQHF.

The chain links TRBV19 to TRBJ1-4, with 8 positions matching TRBD1. V dropped 4 bases and J dropped 8; count of bases not matched to a gene: 3. The V gene's germline CDR1 is LNHDA and CDR2 SQIVND (reference sequence). The CDR3 has 13 amino acids. Here the CDR3 DNA reads TGTGCCAGTAGTAGACAGGGGAACGAAAAACTGTTTTTT. Protein sequence: CASSRQGNEKLFF.